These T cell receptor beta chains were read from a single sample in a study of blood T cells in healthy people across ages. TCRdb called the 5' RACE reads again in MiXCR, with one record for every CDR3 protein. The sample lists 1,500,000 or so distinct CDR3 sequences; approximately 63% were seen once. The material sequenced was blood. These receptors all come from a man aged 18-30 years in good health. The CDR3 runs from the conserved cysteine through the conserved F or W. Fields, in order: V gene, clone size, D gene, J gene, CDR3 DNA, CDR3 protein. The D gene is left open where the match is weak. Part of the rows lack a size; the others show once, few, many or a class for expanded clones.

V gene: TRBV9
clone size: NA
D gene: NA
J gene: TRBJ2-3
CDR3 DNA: TGTGCCAGCAGCGAACTTCACCGAGGGGCAGATACGCAGTATTTT
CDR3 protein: CASSELHRGADTQYF

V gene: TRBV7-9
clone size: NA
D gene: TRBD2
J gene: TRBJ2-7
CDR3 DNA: TGTGCCAGCAGCTCCCATTGGACTAGCGACCCCTACGAGCAGTACTTC
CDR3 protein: CASSSHWTSDPYEQYF

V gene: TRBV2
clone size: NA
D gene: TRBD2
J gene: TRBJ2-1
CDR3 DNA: TGTGCCAGCAGTGAATCGTTAGCGGGGGTCAGTGAGCAGTTCTTC
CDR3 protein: CASSESLAGVSEQFF

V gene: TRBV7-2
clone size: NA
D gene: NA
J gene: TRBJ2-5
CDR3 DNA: TGTGCCAGCAGCGACGGACTTCGGGGAGGGACCCAGTACTTC
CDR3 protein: CASSDGLRGGTQYF

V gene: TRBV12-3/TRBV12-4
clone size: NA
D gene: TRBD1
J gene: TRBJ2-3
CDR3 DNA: TGTGCCAGCGTACGGGAGGGACAGGGGACGTATACGCAGTATTTT
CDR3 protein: CASVREGQGTYTQYF

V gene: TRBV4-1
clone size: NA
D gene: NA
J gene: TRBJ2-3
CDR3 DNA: TGCGCCAGCGAACAGGGTGTGGCCACAGATACGCAGTATTTT
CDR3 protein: CASEQGVATDTQYF

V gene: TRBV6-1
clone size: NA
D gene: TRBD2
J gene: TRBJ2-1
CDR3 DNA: TGTGCCAGCAGCTCGAACGGGAGGGCCTATGAGCAGTTCTTC
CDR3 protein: CASSSNGRAYEQFF

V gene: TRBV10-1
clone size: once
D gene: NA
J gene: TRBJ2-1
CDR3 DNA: TGCGCCAGCAGTGAGTCCCCCGCGGATGAGCAGTTCTTC
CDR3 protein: CASSESPADEQFF

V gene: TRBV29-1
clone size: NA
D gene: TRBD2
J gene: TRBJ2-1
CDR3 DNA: TGCAGCGCCCCGACTAGCGTTCAAAATGAGCAGTTCTTC
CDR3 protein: CSAPTSVQNEQFF

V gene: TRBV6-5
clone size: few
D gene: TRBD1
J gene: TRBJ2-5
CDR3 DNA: TGTGCCAGCAGTTTGACAGGGGAACAAGAGACCCAGTACTTC
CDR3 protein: CASSLTGEQETQYF

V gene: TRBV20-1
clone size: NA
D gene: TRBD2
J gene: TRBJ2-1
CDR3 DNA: TGCAGTGCTGTTCCTTCAGCGGGAGGGCAACACAATGAGCAGTTCTTC
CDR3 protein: CSAVPSAGGQHNEQFF

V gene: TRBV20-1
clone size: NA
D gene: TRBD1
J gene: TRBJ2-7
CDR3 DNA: TGCAGTGCTCAAGCCCGGACAGGGGGGGACGAGCAGTACTTC
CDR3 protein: CSAQARTGGDEQYF

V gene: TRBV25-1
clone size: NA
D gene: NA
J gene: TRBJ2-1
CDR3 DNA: TGTGCCAGCAGTGGTCCGGGGTTCTACAATGAGCAGTTCTTC
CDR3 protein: CASSGPGFYNEQFF

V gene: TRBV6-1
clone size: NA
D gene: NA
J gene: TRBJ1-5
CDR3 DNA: TGTGCCAGCACCTGGACAGACGATGGGGATCAGCCCCAGCATTTT
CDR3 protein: CASTWTDDGDQPQHF

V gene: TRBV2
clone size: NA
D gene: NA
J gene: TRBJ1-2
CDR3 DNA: TGTGCCAGCAGTGGGGTGCGGGGGGCGCGAGGCTACACCTTC
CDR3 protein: CASSGVRGARGYTF

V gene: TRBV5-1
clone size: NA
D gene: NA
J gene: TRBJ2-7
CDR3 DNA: TGCGCCAGCACCGAAACTGGGGGGGAGCAGTACTTC
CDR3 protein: CASTETGGEQYF

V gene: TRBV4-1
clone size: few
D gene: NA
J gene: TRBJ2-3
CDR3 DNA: TGCGCCAGCAGCCAAGTTAATGGTTTTGGCACAGATACGCAGTATTTT
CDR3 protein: CASSQVNGFGTDTQYF

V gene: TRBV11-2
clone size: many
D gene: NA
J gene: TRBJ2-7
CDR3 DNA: TGTGCCAGCAGCTTAGCTCTCGGACAGCCCTACGAGCAGTACTTC
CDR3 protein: CASSLALGQPYEQYF

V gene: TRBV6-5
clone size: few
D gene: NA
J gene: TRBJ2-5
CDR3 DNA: TGTGCCAGCAGTCCAGGGTACAAGCAAGAGACCCAGTACTTC
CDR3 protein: CASSPGYKQETQYF

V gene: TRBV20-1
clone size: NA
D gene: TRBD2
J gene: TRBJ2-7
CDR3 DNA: TGCAGTGCTAGAGCAGCGGGGGTCGTCTACGAGCAGTACTTC
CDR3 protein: CSARAAGVVYEQYF